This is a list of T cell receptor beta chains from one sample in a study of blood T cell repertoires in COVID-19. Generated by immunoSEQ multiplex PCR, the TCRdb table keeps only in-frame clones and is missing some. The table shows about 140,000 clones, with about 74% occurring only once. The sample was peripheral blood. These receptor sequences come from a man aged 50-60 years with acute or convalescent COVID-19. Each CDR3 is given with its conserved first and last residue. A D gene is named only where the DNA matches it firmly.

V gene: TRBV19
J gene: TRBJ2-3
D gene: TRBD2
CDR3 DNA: TGTGCCAGTAGTATTGACGGGGGGGCCGGGACAGATACGCAGTATTTT
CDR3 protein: CASSIDGGAGTDTQYF

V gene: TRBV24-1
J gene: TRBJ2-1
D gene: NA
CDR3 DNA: TGTGCCACCAGTGATTTGGGGGCTGAGCAGTTCTTC
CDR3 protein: CATSDLGAEQFF

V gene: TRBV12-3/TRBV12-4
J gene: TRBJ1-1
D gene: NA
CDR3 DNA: TGTGCCAGCAGTTTCCCCCGGAGTGACGCTTTCTTT
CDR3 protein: CASSFPRSDAFF

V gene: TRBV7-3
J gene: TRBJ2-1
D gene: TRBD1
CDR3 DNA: TGTGCCAGCAGCTTACAGGGGGCCCCAGGAAATGAGCAGTTCTTC
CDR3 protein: CASSLQGAPGNEQFF

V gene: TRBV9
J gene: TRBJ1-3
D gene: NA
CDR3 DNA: TGTGCCAGCAGCTCAGTGGGGGCGGGTGGAAACACCATATATTTT
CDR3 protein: CASSSVGAGGNTIYF

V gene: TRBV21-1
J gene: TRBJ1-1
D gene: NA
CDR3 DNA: TGTGCCAGCAGCACCGCACTGGGACCGCCGGGGGGGATCATCACCGCAAACACTGAAGCTTTCTTT
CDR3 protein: CASSTALGPPGGIITANTEAFF

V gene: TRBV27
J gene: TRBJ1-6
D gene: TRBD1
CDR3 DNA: TGTGCCAGCAGTGTGGACAGGGGTTCACCCCTCCACTTT
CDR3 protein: CASSVDRGSPLHF

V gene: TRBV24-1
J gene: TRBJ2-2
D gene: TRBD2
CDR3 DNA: TGTGCCACCAGTGATTTACGGCGGGGGGCCCCAGTCAACACCGGGGAGCTGTTTTTT
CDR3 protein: CATSDLRRGAPVNTGELFF

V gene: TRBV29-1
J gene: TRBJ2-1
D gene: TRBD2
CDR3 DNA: TGCAGCGTAAGGACTAGCGGGGGGGTATACAATGAGCAGTTCTTC
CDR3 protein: CSVRTSGGVYNEQFF

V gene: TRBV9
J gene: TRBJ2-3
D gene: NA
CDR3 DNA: TGTGCCAGCAGCCCACTTCCGGGATCCCGAACGCAGTATTTT
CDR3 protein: CASSPLPGSRTQYF